The T cell receptor (beta chain) under discussion was sequenced for a study of blood T cell repertoires in COVID-19. Across the study: The United States, Italy and Spain supplied acute and convalescent COVID-19 samples. PBMCs, B-cell-depleted T cells, or T cells provided the cDNA or gDNA that made up the material.

This clone was found once. Germline V gives CDR1 SQVTM, CDR2 ANQGSEA. The CDR3 extends over 15 amino acids. Trimming took off 6 bases at V and 3 bases at J, with 21 bases between the two ends. Under the authors' procedure: Estimation of nucleated cell counts relied on the amplification of reference gene primers. Profiled with immunoSEQ multiplex PCR; TCRdb holds only in-frame clones, not every one. V and J calls and clone size come straight from that table; D and trimming were deduced from the DNA. In the table there are tens of thousands of clones, roughly 82% of which are singletons. The sequencing sample was made of peripheral blood. The chain joins TRBV29-1 to TRBJ2-7; tentative D call: TRBD1 (7 bases). This clonotype was obtained from a woman over 75 with acute or convalescent COVID-19. The CDR3 DNA is TGCAGCGTCGGAGGGTTGTCGGACAGGAGCTACGAGCAGTACTTC. Translation: CSVGGLSDRSYEQYF.